These T cell receptor beta chains were read from a single sample in a study of blood T cell repertoires in COVID-19. TCRdb keeps only in-frame clones here, not all; method: immunoSEQ multiplex PCR. Among about 410,000 clones listed, 86% were seen once. Specimen: peripheral blood. All receptors come from a woman under 40 with active or convalescent COVID-19. CDR3s include the opening cysteine and the closing phenylalanine or tryptophan. Fields, in order: CDR3 length, D gene, J gene, clone size, V gene, CDR3 protein, CDR3 DNA. A D gene is named only where the DNA matches it firmly. Clone size is not always given. Where it is, it says once, few, many or a class for expanded clones.

>13|.|TRBJ2-7|.|TRBV7-9
CASSLWADYEQYF
TGTGCCAGCAGCTTATGGGCAGACTACGAGCAGTACTTC
>13|.|TRBJ2-5|once|TRBV5-1
CASSVPGQETQYF
TGCGCCAGCAGCGTCCCGGGACAAGAGACCCAGTACTTC
>15|TRBD2|TRBJ2-5|.|TRBV24-1
CATSDGGGLTETQYF
TGTGCCACCAGTGACGGCGGGGGGCTCACCGAGACCCAGTACTTC
>15|.|TRBJ1-1|.|TRBV9
CASSVEPGVDTEAFF
TGTGCCAGCAGCGTAGAGCCAGGGGTGGACACTGAAGCTTTCTTT
>13|.|TRBJ2-7|once|TRBV12-3/TRBV12-4
CASSRDISYEQYF
TGTGCCAGCAGTCGGGACATCTCCTACGAGCAGTACTTC
>15|.|TRBJ1-5|few|TRBV7-8
CASSMLQGPNQPQHF
TGTGCCAGCAGCATGCTACAGGGCCCCAATCAGCCCCAGCATTTT
>18|TRBD2|TRBJ2-1|.|TRBV20-1
CSASHPSGGLSSYNEQFF
TGCAGTGCTAGTCATCCATCGGGAGGCCTGAGCTCCTACAATGAGCAGTTCTTC
>13|.|TRBJ1-1|.|TRBV14
CASSQELGTEAFF
TGTGCCAGCAGCCAAGAACTAGGCACTGAAGCTTTCTTT
>15|TRBD2|TRBJ2-3|.|TRBV6-4
CASSDEAGSTDTQYF
TGTGCCAGCAGTGATGAAGCGGGAAGCACAGATACGCAGTATTTT
>14|TRBD1|TRBJ1-2|.|TRBV6-2/TRBV6-3
CASSYRTGDYGYTF
TGTGCCAGCAGTTACCGGACAGGGGACTATGGCTACACCTTC
>17|TRBD2|TRBJ2-7|.|TRBV11-2
CASSLDRLAGEPHEQYF
TGTGCCAGCAGCTTAGATCGCTTGGCGGGAGAACCCCACGAGCAGTACTTC
>15|TRBD1|TRBJ1-2|once|TRBV19
CASSISNRGSYGYTF
TGTGCCAGTAGTATATCGAACAGGGGTAGCTATGGCTACACCTTC
>12|.|TRBJ1-1|.|TRBV19
CASSMGPAEAFF
TGTGCCAGTAGTATGGGGCCCGCTGAAGCTTTCTTT
>19|TRBD2|TRBJ2-5|.|TRBV24-1
CATSDFWTSGMGRQETQYF
TGTGCCACCAGTGATTTCTGGACTAGCGGGATGGGTCGGCAAGAGACCCAGTACTTC
>14|.|TRBJ1-5|.|TRBV19
CASRNEPLAGPQHF
TGTGCCAGTAGGAACGAACCTTTAGCGGGACCCCAGCATTTT
>14|.|TRBJ1-2|.|TRBV29-1
CSVGVGAANYGYTF
TGCAGCGTTGGTGTTGGAGCCGCTAACTATGGCTACACCTTC
>13|TRBD1|TRBJ2-7|.|TRBV5-4
CASSFTGGYEQYF
TGTGCCAGCAGCTTCACAGGGGGGTACGAGCAGTACTTC
>13|TRBD2|TRBJ2-1|.|TRBV10-2
CASSPSLPGGEFF
TGCGCCAGCAGTCCCTCGCTGCCGGGGGGAGAGTTCTTC
>15|TRBD1|TRBJ1-3|.|TRBV3-1/TRBV3-2
CASSQQGASGNTIYF
TGTGCCAGCAGCCAGCAGGGGGCGTCTGGAAACACCATATATTTT
>15|.|TRBJ1-1|.|TRBV5-6
CASSFSIPLRTEAFF
TGTGCCAGCAGCTTTTCAATCCCGTTGCGCACTGAAGCTTTCTTT
>15|TRBD2|TRBJ2-1|.|TRBV6-2/TRBV6-3
CASSSPGASGNEQFF
TGTGCCAGCAGCTCCCCTGGAGCTAGCGGAAATGAGCAGTTCTTC
>14|.|TRBJ1-3|few|TRBV11-2
CASSSRTAGNTIYF
TGTGCCAGCAGCTCTCGGACAGCTGGAAACACCATATATTTT
>15|.|TRBJ1-1|.|TRBV4-2
CASSQGGGRGTEAFF
TGTGCCAGCAGCCAAGGTGGGGGGAGGGGCACTGAAGCTTTCTTT
>16|TRBD1|TRBJ1-2|.|TRBV14
CASSQDSRTGSYGYTF
TGTGCCAGCAGCCAAGACTCACGGACAGGGTCATATGGCTACACCTTC